These T cell receptor beta chains were read from a single sample in a study of CD8+ T cells in alopecia areata. TCRdb's copy holds only in-frame clones and misses some; the assay was immunoSEQ multiplex PCR. The sample lists 150,000 to 200,000 clones, around 60% occurring once. This sample comprised CD4+ T cells sorted from blood, obtained at week 24, from a patient treated with tofacitinib. Every receptor here comes from a human donor with alopecia areata. CDR3s include the opening cysteine and the closing phenylalanine or tryptophan. A D gene is named only where the DNA matches it firmly. Rows give clone size only sometimes, using once, few, many, or a class for an expanded clone.

j_gene: TRBJ1-1
abundance: -
v_gene: TRBV19
d_gene: -
CDR3nt: TGTGCCAGTAGTGATGGGTGGGTCGTGGGCACTGAAGCTTTCTTT
CDR3aa: CASSDGWVVGTEAFF

j_gene: TRBJ1-2
abundance: few
v_gene: TRBV5-1
d_gene: -
CDR3nt: TGCGCCAGCAGCGAATTCACAGGGAGCGACTATGGCTACACCTTC
CDR3aa: CASSEFTGSDYGYTF

j_gene: TRBJ1-4
abundance: -
v_gene: TRBV29-1
d_gene: TRBD1
CDR3nt: TGCAGCGCCCCGAGGGGGCACGGGGAAAAACTGTTTTTT
CDR3aa: CSAPRGHGEKLFF

j_gene: TRBJ1-4
abundance: -
v_gene: TRBV4-2
d_gene: -
CDR3nt: TGTGCCAGCAGCCAAGGAGATGAAAAACTGTTTTTT
CDR3aa: CASSQGDEKLFF

j_gene: TRBJ2-2
abundance: -
v_gene: TRBV4-2
d_gene: -
CDR3nt: TGTGCCAGCAGCCAAAGGCTCCTGAACACCGGGGAGCTGTTTTTT
CDR3aa: CASSQRLLNTGELFF

j_gene: TRBJ1-1
abundance: -
v_gene: TRBV5-1
d_gene: -
CDR3nt: TGCGCCAGCAGCTTGGGGGGTAACACTGAAGCTTTCTTT
CDR3aa: CASSLGGNTEAFF

j_gene: TRBJ2-7
abundance: -
v_gene: TRBV25-1
d_gene: -
CDR3nt: TGTGCCAGCAGTGACTCTGCCCGGGGTTACTACGAGCAGTACTTC
CDR3aa: CASSDSARGYYEQYF

j_gene: TRBJ1-1
abundance: few
v_gene: TRBV19
d_gene: -
CDR3nt: TGTGCCAGTAGTATGATTCCCTCCCCCGGGAGACGAACTGAAGCTTTCTTT
CDR3aa: CASSMIPSPGRRTEAFF

j_gene: TRBJ2-2
abundance: -
v_gene: TRBV27
d_gene: TRBD2
CDR3nt: TGTGCCAGCACCAAAGGCGTGCGGGGGGGCACCGGGGAGCTGTTTTTT
CDR3aa: CASTKGVRGGTGELFF

j_gene: TRBJ2-7
abundance: many
v_gene: TRBV7-9
d_gene: -
CDR3nt: TGTGCCAGCAGCCCCCGAGACAGGATCTACGAGCAGTACTTC
CDR3aa: CASSPRDRIYEQYF

j_gene: TRBJ2-3
abundance: -
v_gene: TRBV30
d_gene: TRBD2
CDR3nt: TGTGCCTGGAGGTCGGGACTAGGTCGGTCAGATACGCAGTATTTT
CDR3aa: CAWRSGLGRSDTQYF

j_gene: TRBJ2-5
abundance: many
v_gene: TRBV2
d_gene: -
CDR3nt: TGTGCCAGCAGTGAAGAGATGGCTAGCGTAGAGACCCAGTACTTC
CDR3aa: CASSEEMASVETQYF

j_gene: TRBJ1-5
abundance: -
v_gene: TRBV6-5
d_gene: -
CDR3nt: TGTGCCAGCAGTTTGAGACAGAATCAGCCCCAGCATTTT
CDR3aa: CASSLRQNQPQHF

j_gene: TRBJ2-4
abundance: -
v_gene: TRBV5-1
d_gene: -
CDR3nt: TGCGCCAGCAGCGGAGGCCTTTCCTGGGAAAACATTCAGTACTTC
CDR3aa: CASSGGLSWENIQYF

j_gene: TRBJ2-3
abundance: -
v_gene: TRBV27
d_gene: -
CDR3nt: TGTGCCAGCAGTATATTAATGACAGATACGCAGTATTTT
CDR3aa: CASSILMTDTQYF

j_gene: TRBJ1-5
abundance: -
v_gene: TRBV18
d_gene: -
CDR3nt: TGTGCCAGCTCACCACTTGCGAGCAATCAGCCCCAGCATTTT
CDR3aa: CASSPLASNQPQHF

j_gene: TRBJ2-1
abundance: -
v_gene: TRBV27
d_gene: -
CDR3nt: TGTGCCAGCAGTTTAACGGGGTACGATCATGAGCAGTTCTTC
CDR3aa: CASSLTGYDHEQFF

j_gene: TRBJ2-7
abundance: few
v_gene: TRBV29-1
d_gene: TRBD1
CDR3nt: TGCAGCGTTGCAGGGGGCTCCGGCTCCTACGAGCAGTACTTC
CDR3aa: CSVAGGSGSYEQYF

j_gene: TRBJ1-6
abundance: -
v_gene: TRBV9
d_gene: TRBD1
CDR3nt: TGTGCCAGCAGCCAGGGGGCTATGGGGTCACCCCTCCACTTT
CDR3aa: CASSQGAMGSPLHF

j_gene: TRBJ2-7
abundance: few
v_gene: TRBV4-1
d_gene: TRBD2
CDR3nt: TGCGCCAGCAGCCAGCCACTAGCGGGGGAGCTCTACGAGCAGTACTTC
CDR3aa: CASSQPLAGELYEQYF

j_gene: TRBJ2-4
abundance: -
v_gene: TRBV27
d_gene: TRBD2
CDR3nt: TGTGCCAGCAGTACTCTTCCTGGGACTAGCGGGGTAGCCAAAAACATTCAGTACTTC
CDR3aa: CASSTLPGTSGVAKNIQYF

j_gene: TRBJ2-7
abundance: -
v_gene: TRBV25-1
d_gene: -
CDR3nt: TGTGCCAGCAGTGAAGAGGGCAGCTCCTACGAGCAGTACTTC
CDR3aa: CASSEEGSSYEQYF

j_gene: TRBJ1-5
abundance: -
v_gene: TRBV6-6
d_gene: -
CDR3nt: TGTGCCAGCAGTCGCCAGTCGGGGGGTGATCAGCCCCAGCATTTT
CDR3aa: CASSRQSGGDQPQHF

j_gene: TRBJ2-6
abundance: -
v_gene: TRBV7-3
d_gene: -
CDR3nt: TGTGCCAGCAGCTTAAAAGGACGCGGGGCCTCTGGGGCCAACGTCCTGACTTTC
CDR3aa: CASSLKGRGASGANVLTF

j_gene: TRBJ2-5
abundance: -
v_gene: TRBV5-1
d_gene: -
CDR3nt: TGCGCCAGCAGCAGTTCGGCGGAGACCCAGTACTTC
CDR3aa: CASSSSAETQYF

j_gene: TRBJ2-3
abundance: -
v_gene: TRBV5-1
d_gene: -
CDR3nt: TGCGCCAGCAGCTCTGCCAGGGTCACAGATACGCAGTATTTT
CDR3aa: CASSSARVTDTQYF

j_gene: TRBJ2-7
abundance: -
v_gene: TRBV15
d_gene: -
CDR3nt: TGTGCCACCAGCAGAGAGGGGTTAGTCTACGAGCAGTACTTC
CDR3aa: CATSREGLVYEQYF

j_gene: TRBJ2-3
abundance: few
v_gene: TRBV29-1
d_gene: -
CDR3nt: TGCAGCGGCGACAGGAGAAGCACAGATACGCAGTATTTT
CDR3aa: CSGDRRSTDTQYF

j_gene: TRBJ2-4
abundance: once
v_gene: TRBV29-1
d_gene: -
CDR3nt: TGCAGCGTTGGAACCAAAAACATTCAGTACTTC
CDR3aa: CSVGTKNIQYF

j_gene: TRBJ1-2
abundance: -
v_gene: TRBV7-2
d_gene: -
CDR3nt: TGTGCCAGCAGCGACCGGGGCCTTGCTAACTATGGCTACACCTTC
CDR3aa: CASSDRGLANYGYTF

j_gene: TRBJ1-1
abundance: -
v_gene: TRBV27
d_gene: -
CDR3nt: TGTGCCAGCAGTTTGGGGATGAACACTGAAGCTTTCTTT
CDR3aa: CASSLGMNTEAFF

j_gene: TRBJ2-1
abundance: -
v_gene: TRBV29-1
d_gene: -
CDR3nt: TGCAGCGTTGATAGACTCGGAGGGAATGAGCAGTTCTTC
CDR3aa: CSVDRLGGNEQFF

j_gene: TRBJ2-2
abundance: few
v_gene: TRBV25-1
d_gene: -
CDR3nt: TGTGCCAGCAGTGATGAGAACACCGGGGAGCTGTTTTTT
CDR3aa: CASSDENTGELFF

j_gene: TRBJ2-5
abundance: -
v_gene: TRBV11-2
d_gene: -
CDR3nt: TGTGCCAGCAGCCAACGTAGTGGGGTGGAGACCCAGTACTTC
CDR3aa: CASSQRSGVETQYF

j_gene: TRBJ2-2
abundance: -
v_gene: TRBV7-6
d_gene: TRBD2
CDR3nt: TGTGCCAGCAGCACCGGACGGGGGGCCGGGGAGCTGTTTTTT
CDR3aa: CASSTGRGAGELFF

j_gene: TRBJ2-7
abundance: few
v_gene: TRBV29-1
d_gene: TRBD1
CDR3nt: TGCAGCGTGGGGAGGACAGGGGGGCAGTACTTC
CDR3aa: CSVGRTGGQYF

j_gene: TRBJ2-7
abundance: -
v_gene: TRBV29-1
d_gene: TRBD1
CDR3nt: TGCAGCGTTCGACAGGGGGGGTCCTACGAGCAGTACTTC
CDR3aa: CSVRQGGSYEQYF

j_gene: TRBJ2-3
abundance: few
v_gene: TRBV5-1
d_gene: -
CDR3nt: TGCGCCAGCAGCTCCGCCCCCAGGGCTACAGATACGCAGTATTTT
CDR3aa: CASSSAPRATDTQYF

j_gene: TRBJ1-6
abundance: -
v_gene: TRBV29-1
d_gene: TRBD1
CDR3nt: TGCAGCGGTCGGGACAGCTATAATTCACCCCTCCACTTT
CDR3aa: CSGRDSYNSPLHF

j_gene: TRBJ2-3
abundance: -
v_gene: TRBV7-9
d_gene: -
CDR3nt: TGTGCCAGCAGCCCCGACGGGGGAGTGGGGATCACAGATACGCAGTATTTT
CDR3aa: CASSPDGGVGITDTQYF

j_gene: TRBJ1-2
abundance: -
v_gene: TRBV28
d_gene: -
CDR3nt: TGTGCCAGCAGTTTTGGGGGTCGAACCTATGGCTACACCTTC
CDR3aa: CASSFGGRTYGYTF

j_gene: TRBJ1-5
abundance: -
v_gene: TRBV10-2
d_gene: -
CDR3nt: TGCGCCAGCAGTGACCCCCGGAGGCCCCAGCATTTT
CDR3aa: CASSDPRRPQHF

j_gene: TRBJ2-7
abundance: -
v_gene: TRBV30
d_gene: -
CDR3nt: TGTGCCTGGAAAGTCGCGTACGAGCAGTACTTC
CDR3aa: CAWKVAYEQYF

j_gene: TRBJ2-3
abundance: -
v_gene: TRBV7-8
d_gene: -
CDR3nt: TGTGCCAGCAGCTTAGAGTTTGCAGGCACAGATACGCAGTATTTT
CDR3aa: CASSLEFAGTDTQYF

j_gene: TRBJ1-4
abundance: -
v_gene: TRBV29-1
d_gene: -
CDR3nt: TGCAGCGTCGCGGCTGACAGGCGCGAAAAACTGTTTTTT
CDR3aa: CSVAADRREKLFF

j_gene: TRBJ1-1
abundance: once
v_gene: TRBV4-2
d_gene: -
CDR3nt: TGTGCCAGCAGGAGAGATCTGAACACTGAAGCTTTCTTT
CDR3aa: CASRRDLNTEAFF

j_gene: TRBJ2-7
abundance: -
v_gene: TRBV5-1
d_gene: -
CDR3nt: TGCGCCAGCAGCCTTGTCCGGGAGACCTACGAGCAGTACTTC
CDR3aa: CASSLVRETYEQYF

j_gene: TRBJ2-2
abundance: -
v_gene: TRBV15
d_gene: -
CDR3nt: TGTGCCACCAGCAGAGATAGGTCCGGGGAGCTGTTTTTT
CDR3aa: CATSRDRSGELFF

j_gene: TRBJ1-1
abundance: -
v_gene: TRBV6-6
d_gene: -
CDR3nt: TGTGCCAGCAGTTACTCGACTTCGGGACGTGAGTTCTTT
CDR3aa: CASSYSTSGREFF